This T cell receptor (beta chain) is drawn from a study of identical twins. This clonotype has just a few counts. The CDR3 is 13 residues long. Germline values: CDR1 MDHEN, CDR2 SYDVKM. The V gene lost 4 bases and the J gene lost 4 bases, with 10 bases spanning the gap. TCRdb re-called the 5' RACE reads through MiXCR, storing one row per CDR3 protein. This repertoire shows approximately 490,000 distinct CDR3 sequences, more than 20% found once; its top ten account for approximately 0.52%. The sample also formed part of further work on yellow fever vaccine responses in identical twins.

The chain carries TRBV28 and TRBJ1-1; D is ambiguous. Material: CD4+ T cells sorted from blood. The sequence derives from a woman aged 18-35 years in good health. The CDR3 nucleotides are TGTGCCAGCAGTTACCCGCTGGGCACTGAAGCTTTCTTT. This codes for CASSYPLGTEAFF.